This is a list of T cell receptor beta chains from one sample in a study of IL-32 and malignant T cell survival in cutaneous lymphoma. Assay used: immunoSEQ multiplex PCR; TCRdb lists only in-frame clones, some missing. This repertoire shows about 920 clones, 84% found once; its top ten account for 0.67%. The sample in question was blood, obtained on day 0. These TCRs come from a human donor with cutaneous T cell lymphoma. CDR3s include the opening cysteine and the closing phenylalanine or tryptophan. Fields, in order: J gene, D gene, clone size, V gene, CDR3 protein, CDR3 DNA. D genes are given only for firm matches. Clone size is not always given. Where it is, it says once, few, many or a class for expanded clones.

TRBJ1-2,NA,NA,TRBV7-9,CASSFDGGYTF,TGTGCCAGCAGCTTTGACGGGGGCTACACCTTC
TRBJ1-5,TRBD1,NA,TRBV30,CAWSTTGGFTQPQHF,TGTGCCTGGAGTACGACAGGGGGATTCACTCAGCCCCAGCATTTT
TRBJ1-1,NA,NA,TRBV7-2,CASSFLMGDTEAFF,TGTGCCAGCAGCTTTTTAATGGGGGACACTGAAGCTTTCTTT
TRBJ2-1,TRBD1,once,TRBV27,CASSFPGQGVYEQFF,TGTGCCAGCAGTTTCCCCGGACAGGGTGTGTATGAGCAGTTCTTC
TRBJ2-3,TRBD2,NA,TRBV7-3,CASSLVAGGPPDTQYF,TGTGCCAGCAGCTTAGTAGCGGGGGGGCCTCCAGATACGCAGTATTTT
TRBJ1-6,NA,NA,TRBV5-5,CASSPDQAYNSPLHF,TGTGCCAGCAGCCCGGATCAGGCCTATAATTCACCCCTCCACTTT
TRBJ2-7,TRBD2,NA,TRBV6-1,CASSERVAGAYEQYF,TGTGCCAGCAGTGAACGGGTAGCGGGCGCGTACGAGCAGTACTTC
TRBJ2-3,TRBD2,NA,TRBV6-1,CASSGSGGAPDTQYF,TGTGCCAGCAGTGGGAGCGGGGGGGCGCCAGATACGCAGTATTTT
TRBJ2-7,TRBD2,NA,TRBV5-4,CASSPRSGVSYEQYF,TGTGCCAGCAGCCCCCGAAGCGGGGTCTCCTACGAGCAGTACTTC
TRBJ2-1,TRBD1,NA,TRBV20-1,CRGGQGAEQFF,TGCAGGGGGGGACAGGGAGCTGAGCAGTTCTTC
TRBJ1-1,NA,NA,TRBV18,CASSPGMNTEAFF,TGTGCCAGCTCACCTGGGATGAACACTGAAGCTTTCTTT
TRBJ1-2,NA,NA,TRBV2,CASSEGKRYGYTF,TGTGCCAGCAGTGAAGGGAAGCGCTATGGCTACACCTTC
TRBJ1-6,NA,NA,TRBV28,CASSFQESSYNSPLHF,TGTGCCAGCAGTTTTCAGGAGAGCTCCTATAATTCACCCCTCCACTTT
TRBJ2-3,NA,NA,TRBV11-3,CASSLDRATDTQYF,TGTGCCAGCAGCTTAGATCGGGCTACAGATACGCAGTATTTT
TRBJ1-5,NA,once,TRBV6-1,CASSEARSVAAQHF,TGTGCCAGCAGTGAAGCGCGGTCGGTTGCGGCCCAGCATTTT
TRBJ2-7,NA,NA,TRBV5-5,CASSPVRTLYEQYF,TGTGCCAGCAGCCCCGTCCGGACTCTCTACGAGCAGTACTTC
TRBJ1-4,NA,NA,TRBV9,CASSVGQGYEKLFF,TGTGCCAGCAGCGTAGGCCAGGGTTATGAAAAACTGTTTTTT
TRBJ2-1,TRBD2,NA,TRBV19,CASSQGLAGGFYNEQFF,TGTGCCAGTAGTCAGGGACTAGCGGGGGGATTCTACAATGAGCAGTTCTTC
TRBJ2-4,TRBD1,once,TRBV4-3,CASSRDRGLDIQYF,TGCGCCAGCAGCAGAGACAGGGGGCTGGACATTCAGTACTTC
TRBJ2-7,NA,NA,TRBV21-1,CASSPGDRPYEQYF,TGTGCCAGCAGCCCAGGGGACAGGCCCTACGAGCAGTACTTC
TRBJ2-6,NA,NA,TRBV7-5,CASSFLNSGANVLTF,TGTGCCAGCAGCTTCCTGAACTCTGGGGCCAACGTCCTGACTTTC
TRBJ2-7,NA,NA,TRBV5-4,CASSFRGSLSEQYF,TGTGCCAGCAGCTTCCGGGGGTCCTTGAGCGAGCAGTACTTC
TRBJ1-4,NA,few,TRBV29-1,CSVSALGTNEKLFF,TGCAGCGTTTCGGCATTAGGGACTAATGAAAAACTGTTTTTT
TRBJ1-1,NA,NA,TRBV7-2,CASSLRRMNTEAFF,TGTGCCAGCAGCCTGAGAAGGATGAACACTGAAGCTTTCTTT
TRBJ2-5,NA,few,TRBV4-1,CASSLREGQEETQYF,TGCGCCAGCAGCCTCCGCGAAGGTCAGGAAGAGACCCAGTACTTC
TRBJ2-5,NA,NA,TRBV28,CASTMGGQQETQYF,TGTGCCAGCACCATGGGGGGGCAGCAAGAGACCCAGTACTTC
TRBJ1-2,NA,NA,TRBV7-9,CASSLQVLNYGYTF,TGTGCCAGCAGCTTACAGGTCCTTAACTATGGCTACACCTTC
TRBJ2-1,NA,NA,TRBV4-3,CASSRSRNNEQFF,TGCGCCAGCAGCCGGTCCCGAAACAATGAGCAGTTCTTC
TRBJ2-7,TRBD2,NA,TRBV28,CASSLDQRGGNEQYF,TGTGCCAGCAGTTTGGATCAGCGGGGGGGAAACGAGCAGTACTTC
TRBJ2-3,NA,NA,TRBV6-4,CASSASGTPYFLTDTQYF,TGTGCCAGCAGTGCTTCCGGGACACCGTACTTTCTCACAGATACGCAGTATTTT
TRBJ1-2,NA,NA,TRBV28,CASSLPRFGGADGYTF,TGTGCCAGCAGTTTACCCCGTTTCGGGGGCGCGGATGGCTACACCTTC
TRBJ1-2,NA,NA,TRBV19,CASTYSTRWGYTF,TGTGCCAGTACCTACTCGACAAGGTGGGGCTACACCTTC
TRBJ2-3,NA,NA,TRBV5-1,CASSFRDSQDTQYF,TGCGCCAGCAGCTTTCGGGACTCCCAAGATACGCAGTATTTT
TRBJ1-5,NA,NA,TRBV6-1,CASRRPYDSNQPQHF,TGTGCCAGCAGGCGGCCCTATGATAGCAATCAGCCCCAGCATTTT
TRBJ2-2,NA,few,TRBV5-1,CASSLGQSTGELFF,TGCGCCAGCAGCTTGGGACAAAGCACCGGGGAGCTGTTTTTT